This is a list of T cell receptor beta chains from one sample in a study of identical twins. TCRdb re-called the 5' RACE reads with MiXCR, one entry per CDR3 protein. The table shows 400,000 to 650,000 distinct CDR3 sequences, with roughly 21% occurring only once. The data also belong to a second study, concerning T cells expressing NK-cell markers.

The sample comprised CD4+ T cells sorted from blood. The receptors derive from a woman between 18 and 29 years old in good health. Both conserved end residues are part of each CDR3. D genes are given only for firm matches. The size entry is marked missing in some rows and otherwise reads once, few, many or a size class.

clone_size	j_call	v_call	d_call	cdr3_aa	cdr3_nt
.	TRBJ2-4	TRBV20-1	.	CSATLGGSYIQYF	TGCAGTGCCACATTGGGGGGCAGCTACATTCAGTACTTC
many	TRBJ2-2	TRBV7-8	.	CASSLELAVGGELFF	TGTGCCAGCAGCTTAGAATTGGCGGTCGGCGGGGAGCTGTTTTTT
few	TRBJ1-4	TRBV20-1	TRBD1	CSAQTGEGEKLFF	TGCAGTGCGCAGACAGGGGAGGGTGAAAAACTGTTTTTT
few	TRBJ2-5	TRBV5-5	.	CASSLEGGWETQYF	TGTGCCAGCAGCTTGGAGGGGGGCTGGGAGACCCAGTACTTC
few	TRBJ1-2	TRBV7-2	.	CASSLAAAYGYTF	TGTGCCAGCAGCTTAGCAGCGGCCTATGGCTACACCTTC
few	TRBJ2-2	TRBV12-3/TRBV12-4	TRBD1	CASSWTQGAGELFF	TGTGCCAGCAGTTGGACCCAGGGGGCCGGGGAGCTGTTTTTT
many	TRBJ1-5	TRBV12-3/TRBV12-4	.	CASSIRWQPQHF	TGTGCCAGCAGTATACGGTGGCAGCCCCAGCATTTT
many	TRBJ1-2	TRBV12-3/TRBV12-4	.	CASSRGPTAGYTF	TGTGCCAGCAGCCGCGGTCCGACAGCGGGCTACACCTTC
few	TRBJ2-7	TRBV9	TRBD2	CASSSLAGQTEQYF	TGTGCCAGCAGCTCACTAGCGGGACAAACGGAGCAGTACTTC
.	TRBJ2-4	TRBV5-1	.	CASSPEVGYKNIQYF	TGCGCCAGCAGCCCAGAGGTCGGTTACAAAAACATTCAGTACTTC
few	TRBJ2-1	TRBV12-3/TRBV12-4	TRBD2	CASSFSAGANEQFF	TGTGCCAGCAGTTTTTCGGCGGGAGCGAATGAGCAGTTCTTC
.	TRBJ1-5	TRBV5-1	TRBD1	CASSAGQDQPQHF	TGCGCCAGCAGCGCGGGACAGGATCAGCCCCAGCATTTT
.	TRBJ1-1	TRBV12-3/TRBV12-4	.	CASSRSGEAFF	TGTGCCAGCAGTCGCTCGGGTGAAGCTTTCTTT
few	TRBJ2-1	TRBV7-2	.	CASSLARPANEQFF	TGTGCCAGCAGCTTAGCCAGGCCGGCCAATGAGCAGTTCTTC